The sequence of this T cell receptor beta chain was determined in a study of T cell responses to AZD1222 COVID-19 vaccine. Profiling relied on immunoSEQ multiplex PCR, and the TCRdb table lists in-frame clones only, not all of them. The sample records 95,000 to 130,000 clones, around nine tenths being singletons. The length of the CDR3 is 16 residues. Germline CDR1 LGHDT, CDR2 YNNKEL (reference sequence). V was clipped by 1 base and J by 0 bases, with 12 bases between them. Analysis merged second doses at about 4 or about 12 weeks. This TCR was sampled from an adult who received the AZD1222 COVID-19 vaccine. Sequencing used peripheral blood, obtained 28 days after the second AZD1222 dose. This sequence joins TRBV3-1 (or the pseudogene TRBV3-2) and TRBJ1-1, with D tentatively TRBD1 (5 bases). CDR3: CASSQGPDSMNTEAFF. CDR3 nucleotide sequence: TGTGCCAGCAGCCAAGGCCCCGACAGTATGAACACTGAAGCTTTCTTT.